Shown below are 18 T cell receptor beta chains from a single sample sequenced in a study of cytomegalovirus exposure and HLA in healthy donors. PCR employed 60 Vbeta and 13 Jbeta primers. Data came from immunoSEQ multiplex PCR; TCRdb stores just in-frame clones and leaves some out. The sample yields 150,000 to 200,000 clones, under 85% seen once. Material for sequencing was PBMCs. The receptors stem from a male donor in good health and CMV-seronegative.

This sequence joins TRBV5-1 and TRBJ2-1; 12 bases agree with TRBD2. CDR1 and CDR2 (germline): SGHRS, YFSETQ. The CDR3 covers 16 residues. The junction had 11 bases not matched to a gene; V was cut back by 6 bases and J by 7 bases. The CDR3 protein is CASKTSLAGGRNEQFF. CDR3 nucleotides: TGCGCCAGCAAAACTAGTCTAGCGGGAGGGCGGAATGAGCAGTTCTTC.

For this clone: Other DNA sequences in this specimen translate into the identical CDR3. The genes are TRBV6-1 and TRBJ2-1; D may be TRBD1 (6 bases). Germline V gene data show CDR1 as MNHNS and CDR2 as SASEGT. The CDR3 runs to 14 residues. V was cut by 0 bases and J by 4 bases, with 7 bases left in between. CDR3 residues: CASSEAGTYNEQFF. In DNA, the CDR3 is TGTGCCAGCAGTGAAGCGGGGACATACAATGAGCAGTTCTTC.

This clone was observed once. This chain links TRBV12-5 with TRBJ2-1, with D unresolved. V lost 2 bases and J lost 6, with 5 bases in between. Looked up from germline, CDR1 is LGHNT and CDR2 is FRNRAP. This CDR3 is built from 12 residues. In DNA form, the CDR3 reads TGTGCTAGTGGTTTGCCCGGCAATGAGCAGTTCTTC. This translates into CASGLPGNEQFF.

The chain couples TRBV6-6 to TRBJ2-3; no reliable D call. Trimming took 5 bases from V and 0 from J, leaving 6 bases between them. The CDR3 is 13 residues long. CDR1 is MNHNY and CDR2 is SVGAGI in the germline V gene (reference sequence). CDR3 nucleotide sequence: TGTGCCAGCAGTCCGCTAAGCACAGATACGCAGTATTTT. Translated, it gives CASSPLSTDTQYF.

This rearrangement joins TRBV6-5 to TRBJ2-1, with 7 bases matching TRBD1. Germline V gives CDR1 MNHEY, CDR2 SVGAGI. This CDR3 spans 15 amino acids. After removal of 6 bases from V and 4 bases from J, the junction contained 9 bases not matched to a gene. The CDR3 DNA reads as TGTGCCAGCAGAAATGACCGGACAGGTTACAATGAGCAGTTCTTC. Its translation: CASRNDRTGYNEQFF.

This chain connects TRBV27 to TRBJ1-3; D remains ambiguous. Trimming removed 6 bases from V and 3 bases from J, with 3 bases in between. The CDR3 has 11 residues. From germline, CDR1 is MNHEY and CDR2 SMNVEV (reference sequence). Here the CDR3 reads CASSFGNTIYF. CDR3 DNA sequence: TGTGCCAGCAGCTTTGGAAACACCATATATTTT.

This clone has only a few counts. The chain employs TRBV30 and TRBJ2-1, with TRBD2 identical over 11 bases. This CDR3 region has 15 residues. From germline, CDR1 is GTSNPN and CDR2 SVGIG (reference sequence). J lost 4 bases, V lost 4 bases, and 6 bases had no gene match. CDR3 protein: CAWKPGLAVYNEQFF. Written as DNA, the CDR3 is TGTGCCTGGAAACCGGGACTAGCGGTTTACAATGAGCAGTTCTTC.

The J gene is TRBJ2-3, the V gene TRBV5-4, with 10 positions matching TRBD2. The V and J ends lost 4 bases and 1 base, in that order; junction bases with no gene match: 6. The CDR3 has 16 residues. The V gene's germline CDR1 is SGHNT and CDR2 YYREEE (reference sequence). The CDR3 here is CASSPGLAARTDTQYF. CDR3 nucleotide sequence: TGTGCCAGCAGCCCCGGACTAGCGGCACGCACAGATACGCAGTATTTT.

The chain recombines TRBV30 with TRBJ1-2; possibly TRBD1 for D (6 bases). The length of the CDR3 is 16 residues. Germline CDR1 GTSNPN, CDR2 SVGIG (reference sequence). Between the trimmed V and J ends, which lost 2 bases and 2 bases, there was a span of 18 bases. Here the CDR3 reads CAWSPAGEFWNYGYTF. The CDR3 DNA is TGTGCCTGGAGTCCGGCAGGGGAGTTTTGGAACTATGGCTACACCTTC. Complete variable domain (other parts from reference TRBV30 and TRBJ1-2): SQTIHQWPATLVQPVGSPLSLECTVEGTSNPNLYWYRQAAGRGLQLLFYSVGIGQISSEVPQNLSASRPQDRQFILSSKKLLLSDSGFYLCAWSPAGEFWNYGYTFGSGTRLTVV.

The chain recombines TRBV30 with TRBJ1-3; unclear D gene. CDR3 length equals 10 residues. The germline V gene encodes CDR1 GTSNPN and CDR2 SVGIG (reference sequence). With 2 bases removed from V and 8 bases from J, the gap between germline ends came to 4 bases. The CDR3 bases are TGTGCCTGGAGTCGTGACACCATATATTTT. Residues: CAWSRDTIYF. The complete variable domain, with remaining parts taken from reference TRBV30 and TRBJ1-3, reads SQTIHQWPATLVQPVGSPLSLECTVEGTSNPNLYWYRQAAGRGLQLLFYSVGIGQISSEVPQNLSASRPQDRQFILSSKKLLLSDSGFYLCAWSRDTIYFGEGSWLTVV.

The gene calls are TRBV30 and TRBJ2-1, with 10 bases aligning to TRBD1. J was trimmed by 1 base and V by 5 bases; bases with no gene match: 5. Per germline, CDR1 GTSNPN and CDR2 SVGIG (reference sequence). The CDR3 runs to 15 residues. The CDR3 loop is CAWGTGENSYNEQFF. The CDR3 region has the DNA TGTGCCTGGGGGACAGGGGAGAATTCCTACAATGAGCAGTTCTTC.

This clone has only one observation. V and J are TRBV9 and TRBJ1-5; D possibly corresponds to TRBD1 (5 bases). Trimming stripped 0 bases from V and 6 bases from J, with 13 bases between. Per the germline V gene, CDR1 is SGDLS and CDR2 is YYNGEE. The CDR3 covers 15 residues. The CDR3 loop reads CASSVEAQGAQPQHF. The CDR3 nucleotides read TGTGCCAGCAGCGTAGAAGCCCAGGGTGCTCAGCCCCAGCATTTT. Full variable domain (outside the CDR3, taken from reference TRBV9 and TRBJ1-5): DSGVTQTPKHLITATGQRVTLRCSPRSGDLSVYWYQQSLDQGLQFLIQYYNGEERAKGNILERFSAQQFPDLHSELNLSSLELGDSALYFCASSVEAQGAQPQHFGDGTRLSIL.

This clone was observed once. In DNA, the CDR3 is TGCAGCGTTATGCGGGGGAACACTGAAGCTTTCTTT. Protein: CSVMRGNTEAFF. The genes are TRBV29-1 and TRBJ1-1; D not certain. V dropped 5 bases and J dropped 1 base, with 8 bases sitting between them. Per germline, CDR1 SQVTM and CDR2 ANQGSEA. This CDR3 contains 12 residues.

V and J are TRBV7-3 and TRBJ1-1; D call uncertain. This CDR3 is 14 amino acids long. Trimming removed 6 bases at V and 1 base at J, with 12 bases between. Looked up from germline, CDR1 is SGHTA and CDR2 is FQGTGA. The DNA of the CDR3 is TGTGCCAGCAGGCACGAAACGGGGAACACTGAAGCTTTCTTT. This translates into CASRHETGNTEAFF.

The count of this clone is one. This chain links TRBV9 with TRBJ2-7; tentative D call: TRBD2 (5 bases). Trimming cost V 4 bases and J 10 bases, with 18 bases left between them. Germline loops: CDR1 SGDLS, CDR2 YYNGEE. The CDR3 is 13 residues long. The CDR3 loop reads CASSMYEEEQQYF. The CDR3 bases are TGTGCCAGCAGCATGTACGAGGAGGAGCAACAGTACTTC.

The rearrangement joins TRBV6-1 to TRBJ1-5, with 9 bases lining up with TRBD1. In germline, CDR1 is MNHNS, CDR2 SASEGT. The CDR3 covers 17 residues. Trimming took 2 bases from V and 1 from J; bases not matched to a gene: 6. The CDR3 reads CASSERGQGRSNQPQHF. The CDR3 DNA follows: TGTGCCAGCAGTGAACGGGGACAGGGACGAAGCAATCAGCCCCAGCATTTT.

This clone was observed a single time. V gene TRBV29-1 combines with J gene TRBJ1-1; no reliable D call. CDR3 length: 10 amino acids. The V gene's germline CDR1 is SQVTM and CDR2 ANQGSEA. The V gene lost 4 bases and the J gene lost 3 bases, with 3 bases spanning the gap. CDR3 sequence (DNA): TGCAGCGTTGGAGACACTGAAGCTTTCTTT. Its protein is CSVGDTEAFF.

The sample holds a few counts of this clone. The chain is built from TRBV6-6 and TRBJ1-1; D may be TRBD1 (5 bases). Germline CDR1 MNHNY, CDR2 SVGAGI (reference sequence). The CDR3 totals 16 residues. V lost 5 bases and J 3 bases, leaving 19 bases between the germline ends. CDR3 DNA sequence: TGTGCCAGCAGTGCAACACCGCTAATCAGGGACACTGAAGCTTTCTTT. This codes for CASSATPLIRDTEAFF.